This TCR beta chain was sequenced during a study of T cell repertoires in cytomegalovirus infection. Study-wide background: Both a matching HLA type and CMV infection were indicated by public TCR beta signatures. Study-level findings and limits: Cumulative frequency of public TCR beta families picked out carriers of CMV plus the relevant HLA. HLA-C-restricted CMV clonotypes gave the most frequent clonotype in two of eight donors.

Each CDR3 protein is one row after TCRdb ran MiXCR on the reads. This repertoire shows hundreds of thousands of distinct CDR3 sequences, 24% found once; its top ten account for under 8.5%. About this clonotype itself: The antigen remains undetermined.

CDR1 and CDR2 (germline): MDHEN, SYDVKM. V was pared by 8 bases and J by 5 bases, with 18 bases between. This CDR3 contains 14 residues. The TCR was taken from a human donor in good health (CMV status not recorded). Some clones in this sample may be carry-over from other donors' samples. The gene calls are TRBV28 and TRBJ1-2; D is unresolved. What was sequenced was CD8+ T cells from PBMCs. Here the CDR3 reads CASLKGAPFYGYTF. The DNA of the CDR3 is TGTGCCAGCTTAAAGGGCGCACCCTTTTATGGCTACACCTTC.